This T cell receptor (beta chain) was found in a study of blood T cell repertoires in COVID-19. Study-level background: Specimens from acute and convalescent COVID-19 originated in the United States, Italy and Spain. T cells, B-cell-depleted T cells, or PBMCs supplied cDNA or gDNA.

V shed 2 bases and J 4 bases; nucleotides not matched to a gene: 6. CDR3 length: 15 amino acids. CDR1 and CDR2 from the germline V gene are SGHVS and FQNEAQ. In the original analysis: For nucleated cells, counts were estimated from reference gene primer amplification. The repertoire was sequenced with immunoSEQ multiplex PCR; TCRdb's copy has only in-frame clones and lacks some. That table furnishes V, J and clone size, whereas the DNA furnished D and trimming. The sample has roughly 150,000 clones, more than 65% seen once. This clone was observed a few times. The source is a woman aged 45-65 years with acute or convalescent COVID-19. The genes are TRBV7-8 and TRBJ1-2, with 8 bases that match TRBD1. The sequenced sample consisted of peripheral blood. The CDR3 coding sequence is TGTGCCAGCAGCTTAAGGTCGACAGGGGCCTATGGCTACACCTTC. It encodes CASSLRSTGAYGYTF.